This TCR beta chain appears in the sequencing data of a study of blood T cells in healthy people across ages. On the study more broadly: Capture by template switching was about one barcoded beta molecule per two T cells. Study-wide findings and caveats: Compared with aged donors, long-lived donors showed fewer expanded clones, suggesting selection. Diversity estimates from one million T cells were considered underestimates.

A second PCR of roughly 7 to 11 cycles used a sample-barcoded 5' primer and a J-beta primer mix. MiXCR, applied by TCRdb to the 5' RACE reads, yields one record per CDR3 protein. Of roughly 1,800,000 distinct CDR3 sequences in the sample, around half are singletons; the top ten hold over 2%. Trimming removed 5 bases from V and 7 bases from J; junction bases left unmatched: 11. CDR3 length: 15 amino acids. Per the germline V gene, CDR1 is SGHVS and CDR2 is FQNEAQ. Worth noting for this clonotype: Its antigen is unidentified.

The sequencing sample was made of blood. The clonotype comes from a middle-aged woman in good health. This chain connects TRBV7-8 to TRBJ1-5; 7 nucleotides match TRBD1. The CDR3 DNA reads TGTGCCAGCAGCAATACCGGGACAGTGGGACAGCCCCAGCATTTT. Amino acid sequence: CASSNTGTVGQPQHF.